Below are 11 T cell receptor beta chains sequenced from a single sample in a study of blood T cell repertoires in COVID-19. The repertoire was sequenced with immunoSEQ multiplex PCR; TCRdb's copy has only in-frame clones and lacks some. The sample consists of about 210,000 clones, around 80% of them appearing once. The specimen was peripheral blood. These receptors were collected from a woman in her thirties or forties with acute or convalescent COVID-19.

This rearrangement joins TRBV27 to TRBJ2-1; 7 nucleotides line up with TRBD2. CDR3 length equals 15 residues. The J segment lost 0 bases and the V segment lost 9 bases, leaving 8 bases of the junction unmatched. Germline assignment: CDR1 MNHEY and CDR2 SMNVEV (reference sequence). CDR3 sequence reads: CASLGRESSYNEQFF. As DNA, the CDR3 is TGTGCCAGTCTGGGGCGGGAGAGCTCCTACAATGAGCAGTTCTTC.

V usage is TRBV11-3 and J usage is TRBJ2-7; 7 bases line up with TRBD1. The CDR3 contains 13 residues. V was pared by 4 bases and J by 6 bases, with 6 bases of the junction left unmatched. CDR1 SGHNT and CDR2 YENEEA come from the germline V gene. The CDR3 region has the DNA TGTGCCAGCAGCTCCTCACAGGGGACCGAGCAGTACTTC. Its protein is CASSSSQGTEQYF.

This clone occurred a few times. This CDR3 is also generated by other DNA sequences in the sample. The CDR3 is CASSLGTSNTEAFF. As DNA, the CDR3 is TGTGCCAGCAGTTTGGGGACAAGCAACACTGAAGCTTTCTTT. The gene calls are TRBV6-2 or TRBV6-3 and TRBJ1-1; perhaps TRBD1 as D (6 bases). V lost 4 bases, J lost 2 bases, and 11 bases lay in between. CDR1 MNHEY and CDR2 SVGEGT come from the germline V gene. CDR3 length: 14 residues.

The chain is built from TRBV15 and TRBJ1-1; D possibly corresponds to TRBD1 (5 bases). V lost 2 bases and J lost 3, with 10 bases in between. CDR1 and CDR2 (germline): LNHNV, YYDKDF (reference sequence). The CDR3 is 14 amino acids. CDR3 sequence (DNA): TGTGCCACCAGCAGAAGTAGGGGATACACTGAAGCTTTCTTT. It translates to CATSRSRGYTEAFF.

This chain uses TRBV9 with TRBJ2-7; TRBD2 is a possible D gene (6 bases). The CDR3 loop spans 13 amino acids. CDR1 and CDR2 (germline): SGDLS, YYNGEE. V was trimmed by 4 bases and J by 5 bases, leaving 13 bases between them. CDR3 residues: CASSIGTWDEQYF. The CDR3 coding sequence is TGTGCCAGCAGCATCGGGACTTGGGACGAGCAGTACTTC.

The V call is TRBV4-3, the J call TRBJ2-6; no clear D. The CDR3 has 14 residues. Germline V lookup: CDR1 LGHNA, CDR2 YSLEER. V lost 1 base to trimming and J lost 1 base, with 2 bases between them. CDR3 sequence (DNA): TGCGCCAGCAGCCAAGCATCTGGGGCCAACGTCCTGACTTTC. This translates into CASSQASGANVLTF.

V gene TRBV7-2 combines with J gene TRBJ2-3; the D gene is possibly TRBD1 (5 bases). V lost 2 bases and J lost 11, with 8 bases in between. The CDR3 has 11 residues. Germline CDR1 is SGHTA and CDR2 is FQGNSA. The CDR3 bases are TGTGCCAGCAGCTTAAGTCAGGGGCAGTATTTT. Protein product: CASSLSQGQYF.

The chain carries TRBV14 and TRBJ2-3; 14 bases fit TRBD2. The CDR3 contains 18 residues. From germline, CDR1 is SGHDN and CDR2 FVKESK. V shed 3 bases, J shed 6 bases, and the junction held 11 bases outside the gene matches. CDR3 amino acids: CASSHAPTSGGAKDTQYF. CDR3 DNA sequence: TGTGCCAGCAGCCACGCTCCGACTAGCGGGGGGGCCAAGGATACGCAGTATTTT.

The V and J genes are TRBV24-1 and TRBJ2-1, with D tentatively TRBD2 (6 bases). The CDR3 loop spans 15 amino acids. V lost 6 bases to trimming and J lost 2 bases, with 13 bases between them. In germline, CDR1 is KGHDR, CDR2 SFDVKD. The CDR3 reads CATSPRGYTYNEQFF. The CDR3 region has the DNA TGTGCCACCAGTCCCCGGGGGTACACCTACAATGAGCAGTTCTTC.

This clone was picked up one time. Mismatch with germline at one junction end may stem from a read error. The chain has TRBV6-1 and TRBJ1-2; the D gene is possibly TRBD1 (5 bases). CDR3 size: 12 residues. The germline CDR1 and CDR2 sequences are MNHNS and SASEGT. The CDR3 region is CASSEAGRASGF. In DNA form, the CDR3 reads TGTGCCAGCAGTGAAGCGGGCAGGGCTTCGGGCTTC.

The rearrangement joins TRBV9 to TRBJ2-7; 13 bases match TRBD2. The germline CDR1 and CDR2 sequences are SGDLS and YYNGEE. The CDR3 extends over 15 amino acids. V trimming: 1 base; J trimming: 5 bases; junction bases outside the gene matches: 3. CDR3 sequence: CASSVNGLAGDEQYF. CDR3 bases: TGTGCCAGCAGCGTAAATGGACTAGCGGGGGACGAGCAGTACTTC.